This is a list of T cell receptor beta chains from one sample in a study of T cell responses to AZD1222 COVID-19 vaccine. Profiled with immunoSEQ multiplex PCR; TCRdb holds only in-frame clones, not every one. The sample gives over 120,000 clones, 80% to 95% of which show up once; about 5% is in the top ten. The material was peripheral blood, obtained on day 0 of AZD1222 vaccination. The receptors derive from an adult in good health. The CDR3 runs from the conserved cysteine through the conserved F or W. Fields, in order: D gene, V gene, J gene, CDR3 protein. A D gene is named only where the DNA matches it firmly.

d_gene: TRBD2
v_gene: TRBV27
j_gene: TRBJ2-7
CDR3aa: CASSPLAGDPYEQYF

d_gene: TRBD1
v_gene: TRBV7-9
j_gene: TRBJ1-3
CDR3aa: CASSQWDRGNTIYF

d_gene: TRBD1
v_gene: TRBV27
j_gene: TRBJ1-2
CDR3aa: CASSFSGGINYGYTF

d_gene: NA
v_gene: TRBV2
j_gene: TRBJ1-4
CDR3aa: CASGRATNEKLFF

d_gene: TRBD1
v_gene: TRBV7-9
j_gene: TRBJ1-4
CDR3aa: CASSNMGQVDGKLFF

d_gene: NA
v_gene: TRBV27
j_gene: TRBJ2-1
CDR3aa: CASREWVRDEQFF

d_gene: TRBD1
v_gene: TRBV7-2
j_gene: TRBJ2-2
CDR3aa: CASSPGTGAPGELFF

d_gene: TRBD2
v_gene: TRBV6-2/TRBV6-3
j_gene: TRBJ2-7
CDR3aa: CASSSGRWDEQYF

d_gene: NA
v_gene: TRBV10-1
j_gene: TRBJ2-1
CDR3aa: CASSESRQVTSYNEQFF

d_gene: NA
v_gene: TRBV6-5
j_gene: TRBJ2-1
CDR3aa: CASNRGGYNEQFF

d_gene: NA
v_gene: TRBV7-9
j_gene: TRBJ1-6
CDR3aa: CASSLARDSPLHF

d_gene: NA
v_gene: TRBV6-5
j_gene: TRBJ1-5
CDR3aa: CASSLGLGFEQPQHF

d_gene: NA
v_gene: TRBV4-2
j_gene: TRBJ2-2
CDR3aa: CASSQALRDGYTGELFF

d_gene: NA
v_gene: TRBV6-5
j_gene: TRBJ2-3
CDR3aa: CASRHDSTDTQYF

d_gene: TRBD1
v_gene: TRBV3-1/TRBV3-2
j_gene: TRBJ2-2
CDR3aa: CASSFGQGNTGELFF

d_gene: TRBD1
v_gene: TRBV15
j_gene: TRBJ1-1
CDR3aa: CATSGRQGWNTEAFF

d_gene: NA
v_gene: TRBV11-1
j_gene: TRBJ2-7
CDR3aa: CASSEEAGASYEQYF

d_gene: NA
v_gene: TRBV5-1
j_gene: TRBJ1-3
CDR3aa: CASSLDRYSGNTIYF

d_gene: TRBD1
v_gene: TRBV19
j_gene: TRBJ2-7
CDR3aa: CASSILPGQGINEQYF

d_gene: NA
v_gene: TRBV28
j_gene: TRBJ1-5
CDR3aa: CASSLGHRGMRNQPQHF

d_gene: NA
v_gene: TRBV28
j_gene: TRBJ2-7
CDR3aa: CASNTAGGSYEQYF

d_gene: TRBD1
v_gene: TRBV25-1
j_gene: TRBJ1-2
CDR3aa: CASSGQGIGANYGYTF

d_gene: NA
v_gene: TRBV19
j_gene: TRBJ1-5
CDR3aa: CASSSGPSFYSNQPQHF

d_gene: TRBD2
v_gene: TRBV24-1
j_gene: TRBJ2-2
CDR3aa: CATSESGLGSPGELFF

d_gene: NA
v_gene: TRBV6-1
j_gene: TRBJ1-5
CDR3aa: CASSEASTVFDSNQPQHF

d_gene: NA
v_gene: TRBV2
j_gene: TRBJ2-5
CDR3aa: CASTREQETQYF

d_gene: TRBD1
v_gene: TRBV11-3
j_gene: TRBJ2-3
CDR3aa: CASSLTGGSTQYF

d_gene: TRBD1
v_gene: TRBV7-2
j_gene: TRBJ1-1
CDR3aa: CASSTTGWTEAFF

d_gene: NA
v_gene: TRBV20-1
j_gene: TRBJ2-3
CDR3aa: CSAQINTQYF

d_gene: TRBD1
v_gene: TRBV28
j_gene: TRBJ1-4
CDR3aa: CASSKRQGQDEKLFF

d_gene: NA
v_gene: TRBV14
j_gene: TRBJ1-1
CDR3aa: CASSQWVNTEAFF

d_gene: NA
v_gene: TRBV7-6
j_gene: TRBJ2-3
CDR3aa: CASSFSTDTQYF

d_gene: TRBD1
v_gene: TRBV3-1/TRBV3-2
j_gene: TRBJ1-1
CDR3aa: CASSPRGDRGGTEAFF